Presented here are 11 T cell receptor beta chains from one specimen sequenced in a study of cytomegalovirus exposure and HLA in healthy donors. Measured with immunoSEQ multiplex PCR; TCRdb has only the in-frame clones, and not every one. The sample includes 80,000 to 90,000 clones, about 96% of them seen just once. The specimen was PBMCs. Receptor source: a man aged 18 to 35 in good health and CMV-seronegative.

The rearrangement links TRBV11-3 to TRBJ2-5; 9 bases align to TRBD1. The trim removed 3 bases at V and 3 bases at J, leaving 2 bases unmatched. Germline CDR1 is SGHNT and CDR2 is YENEEA. This CDR3 is built from 14 residues. CDR3 in amino acids: CASSFRDREETQYF. The CDR3 nucleotides read TGTGCCAGCAGCTTCCGGGACAGGGAAGAGACCCAGTACTTC. The full variable domain, with the rest looked up from reference TRBV11-3 and TRBJ2-5, is EAGVVQSPRYKIIEKKQPVAFWCNPISGHNTLYWYLQNLGQGPELLIRYENEEAVDDSQLPKDRFSAERLKGVDSTLKIQPAELGDSAVYLCASSFRDREETQYFGPGTRLLVL.

The chain is built from TRBV11-1 and TRBJ2-4; 8 nucleotides agree with TRBD2. CDR1 is SGHAT, CDR2 FQDESV, per germline (reference sequence). This CDR3 has 14 residues. Unmatched junction bases numbered 4, after V lost 4 bases and J lost 5 bases. The DNA of the CDR3 is TGTGCCAGCAGCTCCCGGACTAGCCAAAACATTCAGTACTTC. Amino acids: CASSSRTSQNIQYF.

The chain joins TRBV5-1 to TRBJ2-2; D uncertain. The germline CDR1 and CDR2 sequences are SGHRS and YFSETQ. With 7 bases removed from V and 7 bases from J, the gap between germline ends came to 17 bases. This CDR3 contains 14 residues. The DNA for the CDR3 is TGCGCCAGCGAGGAGCTAGGTTTCGGCGGGGAGCTGTTTTTT. This translates into CASEELGFGGELFF.

V and J are TRBV11-3 and TRBJ1-4; the D is unclear. Germline lookup yields CDR1 SGHNT and CDR2 YENEEA. Trimming pared 3 bases from V and 7 bases from J, leaving 12 bases between. CDR3 length: 14 residues. CDR3 sequence (DNA): TGTGCCAGCAGCTTGCCGGGGATTGTTGAAAAACTGTTTTTT. Translation: CASSLPGIVEKLFF.

V is TRBV6-1 and J is TRBJ1-4; D remains unclear. Deletions cut 5 bases from V and 6 bases from J, with 13 bases between. From germline, CDR1 is MNHNS and CDR2 SASEGT. CDR3 length: 14 amino acids. CDR3 nucleotide sequence: TGTGCCAGCAGTCCCAGGACGGACTATGAAAAACTGTTTTTT. Protein: CASSPRTDYEKLFF.

This chain uses TRBV2 with TRBJ2-4, with TRBD2 matching 9 bases. With V trimmed by 5 bases and J by 2 bases, 13 bases remained unmatched. CDR3 length: 18 amino acids. Germline V gene sequence: CDR1 SNHLY, CDR2 FYNNEI. The CDR3 reads CASSLYLAGAGSKNIQYF. CDR3 DNA: TGTGCCAGCAGTCTCTATTTAGCGGGAGCGGGTTCCAAAAACATTCAGTACTTC.

This chain joins TRBV6-5 and TRBJ2-7, with 7 bases fitting TRBD2. CDR1 and CDR2 (germline): MNHEY, SVGAGI. J lost 2 bases, V lost 4 bases, and 11 bases had no gene match. The CDR3 length is 16 residues. CDR3 sequence: CASSSPRGLTPYEQYF. CDR3 bases: TGTGCCAGCAGTTCGCCGAGGGGACTAACCCCCTACGAGCAGTACTTC.

The gene calls are TRBV12-5 and TRBJ2-2, with D possibly TRBD2 on 6 matching bases. The length of the CDR3 is 19 residues. Germline V gene data show CDR1 as LGHNT and CDR2 as FRNRAP. V was shortened by 0 bases and J by 2 bases, with 19 bases between the two germline ends. As DNA, the CDR3 is TGTGCTAGTGGTTTGGTAGTTCATCGCGGGGCAGTCAACACCGGGGAGCTGTTTTTT. Amino acid sequence: CASGLVVHRGAVNTGELFF.

The V gene is TRBV7-8, the J gene TRBJ1-4, with D hard to call. The germline V gene encodes CDR1 SGHVS and CDR2 FQNEAQ. Trimming cost V 0 bases and J 6 bases, with 11 bases left between them. The CDR3 sequence is 15 residues long. The CDR3 sequence is CASSLALTPHEKLFF. The DNA for the CDR3 is TGTGCCAGCAGCTTAGCGCTGACACCTCATGAAAAACTGTTTTTT.

In nucleotides, the CDR3 is TGTGCCAGCAGCCAAGGCACACCAATCCGCACAGATACGCAGTATTTT. This gives the protein CASSQGTPIRTDTQYF. V gene TRBV14 combines with J gene TRBJ2-3, with unresolved D. Trimming shortened V by 1 base and J by 1 base, and 12 bases separated the two germline ends. The CDR3 consists of 16 residues. The germline V gene encodes CDR1 SGHDN and CDR2 FVKESK.

This chain connects TRBV30 to TRBJ1-1; maybe TRBD1 (5 bases). From germline, CDR1 is GTSNPN and CDR2 SVGIG (reference sequence). This CDR3 region has 13 residues. V was cut by 5 bases and J by 1 base, with 11 bases left in between. The CDR3: CAWAFTGNTEAFF. CDR3 bases: TGTGCCTGGGCATTTACAGGGAACACTGAAGCTTTCTTT.